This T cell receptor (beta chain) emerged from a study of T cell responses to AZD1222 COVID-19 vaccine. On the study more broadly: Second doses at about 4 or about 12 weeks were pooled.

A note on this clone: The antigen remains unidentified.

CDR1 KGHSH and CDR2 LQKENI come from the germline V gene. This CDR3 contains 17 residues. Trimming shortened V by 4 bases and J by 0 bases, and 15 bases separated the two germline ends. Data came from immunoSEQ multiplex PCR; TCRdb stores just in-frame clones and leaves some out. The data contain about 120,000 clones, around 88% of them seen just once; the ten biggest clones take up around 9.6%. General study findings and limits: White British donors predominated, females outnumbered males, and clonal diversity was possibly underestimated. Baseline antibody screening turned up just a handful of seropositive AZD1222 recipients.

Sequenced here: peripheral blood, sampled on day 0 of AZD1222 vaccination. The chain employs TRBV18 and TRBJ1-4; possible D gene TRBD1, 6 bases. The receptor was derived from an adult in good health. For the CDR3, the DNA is TGTGCCAGCTCACACTCACAGGGACTCGCAACTAATGAAAAACTGTTTTTT. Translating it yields CASSHSQGLATNEKLFF.